This is a list of T cell receptor beta chains from one sample in a study of regulatory T cells in long-lasting Graves disease. Each CDR3 protein is one row after TCRdb ran MiXCR on the multiplex PCR reads. The top ten hold less than 25% of the sample, which has fewer than 400,000 distinct CDR3 sequences, roughly 20% seen once. The starting material was peripheral blood mononuclear cells (PBMCs), obtained when the disease was refractory, from a patient treated with antithyroid drugs. The receptors originated from a female donor with Graves disease. CDR3s include the opening cysteine and the closing phenylalanine or tryptophan. The D gene is left open where the match is weak. Only some rows state a clone size, as once, few, many or a class for expanded clones.

clone_size j_call v_call d_call cdr3_aa cdr3_nt
. TRBJ1-6 TRBV6-2/TRBV6-3 TRBD1 CASSYTGDRNSPLHF TGTGCCAGCAGTTATACAGGGGATCGTAATTCACCCCTCCACTTT
many TRBJ2-7 TRBV7-2 TRBD1 CASSPDRARYEQYF TGTGCCAGCAGCCCCGACAGGGCTAGGTACGAGCAGTACTTC
. TRBJ1-2 TRBV6-5 TRBD1 CASSYSVTGGDGYTF TGTGCCAGCAGTTACTCGGTGACAGGGGGCGATGGCTACACCTTC
. TRBJ1-5 TRBV6-2/TRBV6-3 . CASSSGFNQPQHF TGTGCCAGCAGCTCGGGTTTCAATCAGCCCCAGCATTTT
many TRBJ1-1 TRBV7-3 . CASSNSGDEAFF TGTGCCAGCTCAAACTCGGGGGATGAAGCTTTCTTT
many TRBJ1-5 TRBV27 . CASSLSRRDSSNQPQHF TGTGCCAGCAGTCTTTCTCGACGAGACAGTAGCAATCAGCCCCAGCATTTT
few TRBJ2-5 TRBV20-1 . CSARVTGVGEETQYF TGCAGTGCTAGGGTGACGGGCGTCGGGGAAGAGACCCAGTACTTC
. TRBJ2-7 TRBV6-5 . CASSYSIVQSSCEQYF TGTGCCAGCAGTTACTCGATCGTCCAGAGCTCCTGCGAGCAGTACTTC
many TRBJ2-7 TRBV6-1 . CASSEAEGAFRLAAPYEQYF TGTGCCAGCAGTGAAGCAGAGGGGGCGTTCCGGCTAGCGGCACCCTACGAGCAGTACTTC
many TRBJ2-7 TRBV20-1 . CSVSGAYEQYF TGCAGTGTAAGCGGCGCCTACGAGCAGTACTTC
many TRBJ1-2 TRBV28 . CASSFRGGTPNYGYTF TGTGCCAGCAGTTTCAGGGGCGGGACCCCTAACTATGGCTACACCTTC
few TRBJ2-2 TRBV2 TRBD1 CASSGQGSTGELFF TGTGCCAGCAGTGGACAGGGTAGTACCGGGGAGCTGTTTTTT
many TRBJ1-5 TRBV12-3/TRBV12-4 . CASSSADSQPQHF TGTGCCAGCAGTTCCGCCGACAGTCAGCCCCAGCATTTT
many TRBJ2-7 TRBV12-3/TRBV12-4 . CASSLWDSAYEQYF TGTGCCAGCAGTTTATGGGACTCTGCCTACGAGCAGTACTTC
. TRBJ2-7 TRBV24-1 . CATQSGDSPYEQYF TGTGCCACCCAATCAGGTGATTCCCCCTACGAGCAGTACTTC
many TRBJ1-6 TRBV6-5 . CASSYRDMTSSPLHF TGTGCCAGCAGTTACCGGGATATGACCAGTTCACCCCTCCACTTT
. TRBJ1-4 TRBV7-6 . CASSLAPRRGGAKKLFF TGTGCCAGCAGCTTAGCCCCACGAAGGGGAGGGGCGAAAAAACTGTTTTTT
many TRBJ1-2 TRBV2 . CASSQDNANYGYTF TGTGCCAGCAGCCAGGACAACGCTAACTATGGCTACACCTTC
few TRBJ2-5 TRBV11-1 . CASSLESTHQETQYF TGTGCCAGCAGCTTAGAATCGACTCACCAAGAGACCCAGTACTTC
many TRBJ2-5 TRBV10-3 . CAISYGGKETQYF TGTGCCATCAGTTACGGGGGTAAAGAGACCCAGTACTTC
once TRBJ2-1 TRBV6-2/TRBV6-3 . CASTPTWSYNEQFF TGTGCCAGCACCCCGACGTGGAGTTACAATGAGCAGTTCTTC
few TRBJ2-5 TRBV27 . CASSLSKATETQYF TGTGCCAGCAGTTTATCGAAGGCTACTGAGACCCAGTACTTC
many TRBJ2-7 TRBV20-1 TRBD2 CSATSLAGLDYEQYF TGCAGTGCGACGTCACTAGCGGGACTCGACTACGAGCAGTACTTC
many TRBJ2-7 TRBV27 TRBD1 CASSPTGTAYEQYF TGTGCCAGCAGTCCGACTGGGACAGCCTACGAGCAGTACTTC
. TRBJ1-1 TRBV18 . CASSPRAGTRNTEAFF TGTGCCAGCTCACCCCGAGCCGGGACACGGAACACTGAAGCTTTCTTT
. TRBJ2-3 TRBV11-2 . CASSLVISTDTQYF TGTGCCAGCAGCTTAGTCATTAGCACAGATACGCAGTATTTT
few TRBJ1-2 TRBV27 TRBD1 CASSPKTGQGNYGYTF TGTGCCAGCAGTCCGAAAACGGGACAGGGTAACTATGGCTACACCTTC
many TRBJ1-5 TRBV27 . CASSSYGVNSNQPQHF TGTGCCAGCAGTAGCTACGGGGTTAATAGCAATCAGCCCCAGCATTTT
many TRBJ2-5 TRBV7-2 TRBD2 CASSSIAGGPGTQYF TGTGCCAGCAGTTCGATAGCGGGAGGGCCCGGGACCCAGTACTTC
. TRBJ1-2 TRBV6-4 . CARNRQTSEGYTF TGTGCCAGAAACCGACAGACCTCTGAGGGCTACACCTTC
. TRBJ1-2 TRBV29-1 TRBD1 CSVPGQGATFTF TGCAGCGTACCCGGGCAGGGGGCGACATTCACCTTC
few TRBJ1-6 TRBV2 . CASREDNSPLHF TGTGCCAGCAGGGAAGATAATTCACCCCTCCACTTT
. TRBJ2-5 TRBV18 . CASSPNEETQYF TGTGCCAGCTCACCGAACGAAGAGACCCAGTACTTC
many TRBJ2-5 TRBV2 . CASRTYRGGETQYF TGTGCCAGCAGAACATACAGGGGGGGGGAGACCCAGTACTTC
. TRBJ2-1 TRBV6-5 TRBD1 CASSYATGTGNEQFF TGTGCCAGCAGTTACGCGACAGGGACGGGTAATGAGCAGTTCTTC
few TRBJ2-5 TRBV29-1 . CSAMGRRETQYF TGCAGCGCTATGGGACGGCGAGAGACCCAGTACTTC
few TRBJ1-1 TRBV11-1 . CASRRDILNTEAFF TGTGCCAGCAGAAGGGACATTCTGAACACTGAAGCTTTCTTT
many TRBJ1-4 TRBV20-1 TRBD1 CSARDREGKLFF TGCAGTGCGCGGGACAGGGAGGGAAAACTGTTTTTT
many TRBJ2-7 TRBV7-9 . CASSLARETGTYEQYF TGTGCCAGCAGCTTAGCGCGGGAGACAGGAACCTACGAGCAGTACTTC